This T cell receptor (beta chain) derives from a study of beta chain features in type 1 diabetes. This clone was seen a few times. Its cognate antigen is unknown. General study findings and limits: The naive, central memory and Treg TCRB repertoires showed an apparent similarity that was greater among patients than among healthy donors. Among all four CD4+ subsets, Type 1 diabetes patients had TCRB CDR3s that were moderately but significantly shorter.

Germline V lookup: CDR1 MGHRA, CDR2 YSYEKL. CDR3 length equals 16 residues. The ends were cut back, 0 bases at V and 3 bases at J, with 11 bases in the middle. All of the isolated RNA was reverse transcribed, so expressed TCRB transcripts were sequenced. Clones were sequenced by immunoSEQ multiplex PCR, and TCRdb holds only the in-frame ones, with some missing. The sample includes 250,000 to 300,000 clones, around 24% of them seen just once. The rearrangement links TRBV4-1 to TRBJ2-2; D ambiguous. The source is a woman in her 30s with type 1 diabetes. Sequences were obtained from naive CD4+ T cells from blood. The CDR3 coding sequence is TGCGCCAGCAGCCAAGAACCAGGAACCGACACCGGGGAGCTGTTTTTT. Protein product: CASSQEPGTDTGELFF.